The present entry profiles one T cell receptor beta chain with its context. This sample was included in a study of blood T cell repertoires in COVID-19. At the level of the study: Samples came from the United States, Italy and Spain, spanning acute and convalescent COVID-19. Sources were T cells, B-cell-depleted T cells, or PBMCs; the material itself was cDNA or gDNA.

The CDR3 extends over 14 amino acids. V lost 8 bases to trimming and J lost 4 bases; unmatched junction nucleotides: 8. Looked up from germline, CDR1 is MNHEY and CDR2 is SVGAGI. In the authors' methods: The assay estimated nucleated cells by amplifying reference gene primers. Using immunoSEQ multiplex PCR, the repertoire was profiled, and TCRdb retains in-frame clones only, with some absent. The V and J calls and clone size are taken from that table; D and trimming were inferred from the DNA. The table lists around 100,000 clones, about 85% of them singletons, with about an eighth in the top ten. The sample taken for sequencing was peripheral blood. This receptor was taken from a human donor in a cohort sampled during active COVID-19. This sequence joins TRBV6-5 and TRBJ2-7; 10 bases line up with TRBD1. Here the CDR3 DNA reads TGTGCCAGCCTCGGGGGACAGGGGAAGTACGAGCAGTACTTC. It yields the protein CASLGGQGKYEQYF.